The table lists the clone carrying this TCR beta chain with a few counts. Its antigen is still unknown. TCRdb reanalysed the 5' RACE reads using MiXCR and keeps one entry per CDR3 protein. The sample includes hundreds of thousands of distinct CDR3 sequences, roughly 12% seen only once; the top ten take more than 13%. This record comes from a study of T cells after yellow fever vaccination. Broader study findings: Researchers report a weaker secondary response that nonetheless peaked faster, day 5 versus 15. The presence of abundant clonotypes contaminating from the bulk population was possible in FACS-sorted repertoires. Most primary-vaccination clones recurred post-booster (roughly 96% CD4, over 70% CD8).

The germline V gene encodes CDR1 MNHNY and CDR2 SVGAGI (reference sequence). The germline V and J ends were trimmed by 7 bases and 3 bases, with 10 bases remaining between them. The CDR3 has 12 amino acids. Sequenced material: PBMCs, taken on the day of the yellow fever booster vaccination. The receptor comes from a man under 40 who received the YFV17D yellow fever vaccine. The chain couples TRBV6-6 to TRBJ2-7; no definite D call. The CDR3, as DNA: TGTGCCAGCACTGGCAGCCTCTACGAGCAGTACTTC. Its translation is CASTGSLYEQYF.